The 24 T cell receptor beta chains below come from one sample, sequenced in a study of CD8+ T cells in alopecia areata. Treatment denoted: oral pan-JAK inhibitor, 5-10 mg twice daily. Extraction and reverse transcription of RNA yielded cDNA as the sequencing template. Produced via immunoSEQ multiplex PCR; TCRdb's table is partial and in-frame only. The sample has roughly 190,000 clones; 64% are singletons. This material consisted of CD4+ T cells sorted from blood, taken around week 49, from a patient treated with tofacitinib. The receptors originated from a human donor with alopecia areata.

This chain joins TRBV13 and TRBJ2-7, with D possibly being TRBD1 (5 bases). The germline V and J ends were trimmed by 1 base and 7 bases, with 14 bases remaining between them. Per the germline V gene, CDR1 is PRHDT and CDR2 is FYEKMQ (reference sequence). The CDR3 loop spans 14 amino acids. In DNA, the CDR3 is TGTGCCAGCAGCTTAGTCAGGGCTGCTGGGGAGCAGTACTTC. This encodes CASSLVRAAGEQYF.

The count of this clone is one. The genes are TRBV7-9 and TRBJ2-2; D is tentatively TRBD1 or TRBD2 (6 bases each). The CDR3 length is 15 residues. CDR1 SEHNR and CDR2 FQNEAQ come from the germline V gene (reference sequence). Trimming stripped 2 bases from V and 6 bases from J, with 13 bases between. The CDR3 region is CASSLFPGEAGELFF. CDR3 sequence (DNA): TGTGCCAGCAGCTTATTCCCAGGGGAGGCCGGGGAGCTGTTTTTT.

This clone was seen only a few times. The chain couples TRBV4-3 to TRBJ1-2; a possible D gene is TRBD1 (5 bases). Trimming stripped 0 bases from V and 3 bases from J, with 14 bases between. This CDR3 contains 16 residues. Germline-derived CDR1 and CDR2 are LGHNA and YSLEER. CDR3 DNA sequence: TGCGCCAGCAGCCAAGATAACCAGGGTCGGGACTATGGCTACACCTTC. Protein sequence: CASSQDNQGRDYGYTF.

The V and J genes are TRBV29-1 and TRBJ1-1, with D perhaps TRBD1 (6 bases). V lost 6 bases, J lost 3 bases, and 23 bases lay in between. Germline-derived CDR1 and CDR2 are SQVTM and ANQGSEA. This CDR3 spans 16 amino acids. This CDR3 is CSVVPRPPRGDTEAFF. The CDR3 bases are TGCAGCGTCGTACCTCGACCCCCCAGGGGTGACACTGAAGCTTTCTTT.

This clone was seen ten or more times. The rearrangement uses TRBV12-5 and TRBJ2-2, with D perhaps matching TRBD1 or TRBD2 (5 bases each). Per germline, CDR1 LGHNT and CDR2 FRNRAP. The CDR3 is made up of 13 amino acids. V was trimmed by 8 bases and J by 2 bases, leaving 9 bases between them. In DNA form, the CDR3 reads TGTGCTAGTTGCAGGGACAACACCGGGGAGCTGTTTTTT. Translated: CASCRDNTGELFF. The variable domain in full, completed from reference TRBV12-5 and TRBJ2-2, reads DARVTQTPRHKVTEMGQEVTMRCQPILGHNTVFWYRQTMMQGLELLAYFRNRAPLDDSGMPKDRFSAEMPDATLATLKIQPSEPRDSAVYFCASCRDNTGELFFGEGSRLTVL.

In this sample, this clone turned up once. The chain couples TRBV2 to TRBJ2-2, with D possibly called TRBD1 or TRBD2 (5 bases each). V shed 3 bases and J shed 2 bases, with 13 bases lying between them. The germline V gene has CDR1 SNHLY and CDR2 FYNNEI. The CDR3 consists of 16 residues. The CDR3: CASSDGTTINTGELFF. CDR3 in DNA: TGTGCCAGCAGTGACGGGACGACGATTAACACCGGGGAGCTGTTTTTT.

As regards this clone: Other nucleotide sequences in the sample specify the same CDR3. The V and J genes are TRBV29-1 and TRBJ2-3; D ambiguous. The CDR3 is made up of 11 amino acids. Trimming stripped 4 bases from V and 2 bases from J, with 4 bases between. CDR1 and CDR2 from the germline V gene are SQVTM and ANQGSEA. CDR3 bases: TGCAGCGTTGGACCCACAGATACGCAGTATTTT. It yields the protein CSVGPTDTQYF.

V usage is TRBV4-2 and J usage is TRBJ2-3; 11 bases are a match to TRBD2. Germline assignment: CDR1 LGHNA and CDR2 YNFKEQ. The ends lost 1 base at V and 3 bases at J; junction bases unmatched: 9. There are 18 residues in the CDR3. The CDR3 DNA reads as TGTGCCAGCAGCCAAGGGGAGACTAGCGGGGCGGAAACAGATACGCAGTATTTT. Translating gives CASSQGETSGAETDTQYF.

This chain connects TRBV7-2 to TRBJ2-7; D unclear. Trimming cost V 1 base and J 4 bases, with 17 bases left between them. Germline V lookup: CDR1 SGHTA, CDR2 FQGNSA. This CDR3 is 16 amino acids long. CDR3 residues: CASSLDRTSGRYEQYF. CDR3 coding DNA: TGTGCCAGCAGCTTAGATCGTACATCCGGTCGGTACGAGCAGTACTTC. Together with reference TRBV7-2 and TRBJ2-7, the CDR3 gives the full variable domain: GAGVSQSPSNKVTEKGKDVELRCDPISGHTALYWYRQSLGQGLEFLIYFQGNSAPDKSGLPSDRFSAERTGGSVSTLTIQRTQQEDSAVYLCASSLDRTSGRYEQYFGPGTRLTVT.

This chain joins TRBV29-1 and TRBJ2-7; D is possibly TRBD2 (6 bases). V gave up 7 bases and J gave up 2 bases, with 9 bases separating them. CDR3 length: 11 amino acids. Germline CDR1 SQVTM, CDR2 ANQGSEA. The CDR3 DNA reads as TGCAGCGCCGGGGGTACCTACGAGCAGTACTTC. It codes for CSAGGTYEQYF.

This chain uses TRBV28 with TRBJ1-1; D is possibly TRBD1 (5 bases). From germline, CDR1 is MDHEN and CDR2 SYDVKM. With 2 bases removed from V and 6 bases from J, the gap between germline ends came to 13 bases. The CDR3 sequence is 14 residues long. The CDR3 protein is CASSLPRGRSEAFF. The CDR3 nucleotides read TGTGCCAGCAGTTTACCAAGGGGACGGTCTGAAGCTTTCTTT. The variable domain in full, with the rest retrieved from reference TRBV28 and TRBJ1-1, is DVKVTQSSRYLVKRTGEKVFLECVQDMDHENMFWYRQDPGLGLRLIYFSYDVKMKEKGDIPEGYSVSREKKERFSLILESASTNQTSMYLCASSLPRGRSEAFFGQGTRLTVV.

The V call is TRBV25-1, the J call TRBJ1-1; D is unclear. CDR1 MGHDK and CDR2 SYGVNS come from the germline V gene. CDR3 length equals 14 residues. Trimming pared 2 bases from V and 4 bases from J, leaving 11 bases between. CDR3: CASSERWPGTEAFF. CDR3 bases: TGTGCCAGCAGTGAAAGGTGGCCGGGCACTGAAGCTTTCTTT.

This clone was observed a few times. The chain couples TRBV27 to TRBJ1-5; tentatively, D is TRBD1 (5 bases). This CDR3 is built from 13 residues. V was trimmed by 3 bases and J by 6 bases, leaving 9 bases between them. Germline CDR1 and CDR2: MNHEY and SMNVEV (reference sequence). As DNA, the CDR3 is TGTGCCAGCAGTTTTTCGAGGGGTCAGCCCCAGCATTTT. This encodes CASSFSRGQPQHF.

The genes are TRBV9 and TRBJ2-3, with a weak D call TRBD2 (7 bases). The CDR3 is made up of 15 amino acids. Germline V gene sequence: CDR1 SGDLS, CDR2 YYNGEE. Trimming removed 2 bases at V and 3 bases at J, with 13 bases between. CDR3 sequence (DNA): TGTGCCAGCAGCGTCACGGGGGGCACGACAGATACGCAGTATTTT. This gives the protein CASSVTGGTTDTQYF.

The chain has TRBV29-1 and TRBJ1-2; possibly TRBD1 for D (5 bases). Deletions cut 4 bases from V and 8 bases from J, with 17 bases between. This CDR3 region has 13 residues. Germline lookup yields CDR1 SQVTM and CDR2 ANQGSEA. This CDR3 reads CSVAVREGGGYTF. The CDR3, as DNA: TGCAGCGTTGCGGTCAGGGAAGGAGGAGGCTACACCTTC. Full variable domain (rest looked up from reference TRBV29-1 and TRBJ1-2): SAVISQKPSRDICQRGTSLTIQCQVDSQVTMMFWYRQQPGQSLTLIATANQGSEATYESGFVIDKFPISRPNLTFSTLTVSNMSPEDSSIYLCSVAVREGGGYTFGSGTRLTVV.

The CDR3 spells CSVFGRGLETQYF. As DNA, the CDR3 is TGCAGCGTTTTCGGCAGGGGGCTGGAGACCCAGTACTTC. The chain is built from TRBV29-1 and TRBJ2-5; 8 bases are a match to TRBD1. The germline V gene has CDR1 SQVTM and CDR2 ANQGSEA. The CDR3 loop spans 13 amino acids. V lost 5 bases and J lost 5; bases outside the gene matches: 7. The variable domain in full, with the rest retrieved from reference TRBV29-1 and TRBJ2-5, is SAVISQKPSRDICQRGTSLTIQCQVDSQVTMMFWYRQQPGQSLTLIATANQGSEATYESGFVIDKFPISRPNLTFSTLTVSNMSPEDSSIYLCSVFGRGLETQYFGPGTRLLVL.

This clone is a singleton in its sample. CDR3 nucleotide sequence: TGTGCCAGCAGTTTCGGAAAGGGAAACACTGAAGCTTTCTTT. This encodes CASSFGKGNTEAFF. The V gene is TRBV27, the J gene TRBJ1-1; no clear D. Trimming took off 3 bases at V and 2 bases at J, with 10 bases between the two ends. CDR1 is MNHEY and CDR2 is SMNVEV in the germline V gene (reference sequence). The CDR3 has 14 amino acids.

This clone was detected only a few times. One junction end does not reproduce the germline sequence, and a read error may be involved. This sequence joins TRBV6-5 and TRBJ2-5; D remains ambiguous. The V gene's germline CDR1 is MNHEY and CDR2 SVGAGI. CDR3 length equals 12 residues. CDR3 region: CAISAPSETQYF. The CDR3 DNA reads TGTGCCATCAGTGCCCCCTCGGAGACCCAGTACTTC.

This chain connects TRBV7-8 to TRBJ2-2; the match to TRBD2 covers 13 bases. V dropped 3 bases and J dropped 3; count of bases not matched to a gene: 7. Germline V gene data show CDR1 as SGHVS and CDR2 as FQNEAQ. The CDR3 spans 18 residues. CDR3 in amino acids: CASSFPRTSGGYTGELFF. CDR3 bases: TGTGCCAGCAGCTTTCCTAGGACTAGCGGGGGATACACCGGGGAGCTGTTTTTT.

This clone was picked up many times. The V and J genes are TRBV7-9 and TRBJ2-7; the D gene is possibly TRBD2 (6 bases). Germline V CDR1 and CDR2: SEHNR, FQNEAQ (reference sequence). V was trimmed by 3 bases and J by 2 bases, leaving 11 bases between them. There are 14 residues in the CDR3. CDR3 coding DNA: TGTGCCAGCAGCTTTAGCGGAAACACCTACGAGCAGTACTTC. This codes for CASSFSGNTYEQYF.

V usage is TRBV2 and J usage is TRBJ2-1; 10 bases are a match to TRBD2. Germline trimming cut 8 bases from V and 4 bases from J; bases unmatched to any gene: 8. CDR1 and CDR2 (germline): SNHLY, FYNNEI. The CDR3 length is 15 residues. The CDR3 bases are TGTGCCAGCCGGACGGGACTAGCGCAGTACAATGAGCAGTTCTTC. This translates into CASRTGLAQYNEQFF.

This clone was counted ten times or more. The V call is TRBV9, the J call TRBJ1-6, with D unresolved. The CDR3 spans 14 residues. CDR1 and CDR2 (germline): SGDLS, YYNGEE. Trimming cost V 1 base and J 5 bases, with 7 bases left between them. The CDR3 here is CASSVLGDNSPLHF. CDR3 in DNA: TGTGCCAGCAGCGTACTAGGAGATAATTCACCCCTCCACTTT.

J is TRBJ1-2 and V is TRBV29-1, with D unresolved. The germline V and J ends were trimmed by 1 base and 7 bases, with 10 bases remaining between them. CDR1 and CDR2 from the germline V gene are SQVTM and ANQGSEA. The CDR3 consists of 12 residues. The CDR3, as DNA: TGCAGCGTTGAAGGCATCATGGGTGGCTACACCTTC. This gives the protein CSVEGIMGGYTF.

V gene TRBV2 combines with J gene TRBJ2-5; D perhaps matches TRBD1 (6 bases). The CDR3 spans 14 residues. Per germline, CDR1 SNHLY and CDR2 FYNNEI. Trimming took off 5 bases at V and 0 bases at J, with 10 bases between the two ends. The CDR3 sequence is CASSPRTDQETQYF. The CDR3 region has the DNA TGTGCCAGCAGTCCCCGGACAGACCAAGAGACCCAGTACTTC.